The 28 T cell receptor beta chains below all came from one sample that was sequenced in a study of cytomegalovirus exposure and HLA in healthy donors. The assay was immunoSEQ multiplex PCR, and TCRdb's table has in-frame clones only and misses some. The sample includes under 350,000 clones, about 86% of them seen just once. The sequencing input was PBMCs. These receptors were taken from a woman aged 18-35 years in good health and CMV-seronegative.

The CDR3 DNA reads as TGCGCCAGCAGCTTGGCGGGGGGGTCTGGTGAAAAACTGTTTTTT. Translation: CASSLAGGSGEKLFF. The chain carries TRBV5-1 and TRBJ1-4; a possible D gene is TRBD1 (5 bases). This CDR3 spans 15 amino acids. The germline V and J ends were trimmed by 0 bases and 7 bases, with 13 bases remaining between them. Germline CDR1 is SGHRS and CDR2 is YFSETQ.

The chain is built from TRBV6-1 and TRBJ1-1; a possible D gene is TRBD1 (5 bases). The V gene's germline CDR1 is MNHNS and CDR2 SASEGT. The germline V and J ends were trimmed by 11 bases and 5 bases, with 21 bases remaining between them. The CDR3 is 14 amino acids. CDR3 protein: CALGIQGSWTEAFF. Here the CDR3 DNA reads TGTGCCCTAGGGATCCAGGGCTCGTGGACTGAAGCTTTCTTT.

This sequence joins TRBV19 and TRBJ1-5; no reliable D call. The CDR3 is made up of 15 amino acids. Germline V gene lookup returns CDR1 LNHDA and CDR2 SQIVND (reference sequence). The V and J ends lost 2 bases and 5 bases respectively, with 13 bases between them. The CDR3 reads CASSILGEAHQPQHF. The CDR3 DNA reads as TGTGCCAGTAGTATACTCGGGGAGGCTCATCAGCCCCAGCATTTT. The full variable domain, completed using reference TRBV19 and TRBJ1-5, is DGGITQSPKYLFRKEGQNVTLSCEQNLNHDAMYWYRQDPGQGLRLIYYSQIVNDFQKGDIAEGYSVSREKKESFPLTVTSAQKNPTAFYLCASSILGEAHQPQHFGDGTRLSIL.

The sample holds a few counts of this clone. The gene calls are TRBV6-4 and TRBJ2-3; 9 nucleotides align to TRBD2. CDR1 and CDR2 (germline): MRHNA, SNTAGT. The CDR3 covers 15 residues. With 2 bases clipped from V and 3 bases from J, the junction kept 3 bases outside the gene matches. The CDR3: CASSDGGGATDTQYF. The CDR3 DNA reads TGTGCCAGCAGTGACGGCGGGGGGGCAACAGATACGCAGTATTTT.

This clone was seen only a few times. This rearrangement joins TRBV27 to TRBJ1-2; TRBD1 might be the D (6 bases). Germline V gene lookup returns CDR1 MNHEY and CDR2 SMNVEV (reference sequence). Trimming pared 2 bases from V and 8 bases from J, leaving 12 bases between. CDR3 length: 13 amino acids. The CDR3 protein is CASSLAGGRGYTF. For the CDR3, the DNA is TGTGCCAGCAGTTTAGCGGGGGGCCGGGGCTACACCTTC.

The rearrangement joins TRBV6-6 to TRBJ1-1; no clear D gene. V was pared by 6 bases and J by 10 bases, with 15 bases between. CDR1 and CDR2 (germline): MNHNY, SVGAGI (reference sequence). The CDR3 runs 12 residues. The CDR3 coding sequence is TGTGCCAGCAGCATACGTGTAGATGGAGCTTTCTTT. Protein product: CASSIRVDGAFF.

The gene calls are TRBV7-2 and TRBJ2-7, with 8 positions matching TRBD1. The CDR3 consists of 15 residues. J lost 0 bases, V lost 1 base, and 2 bases had no gene match. Germline CDR1 reads SGHTA; CDR2 reads FQGNSA. The CDR3 protein is CASSLGTGTSYEQYF. CDR3 nucleotides: TGTGCCAGCAGCTTAGGGACAGGGACCTCCTACGAGCAGTACTTC.

V is TRBV7-2 and J is TRBJ1-5; TRBD1 matches 9 bases. The CDR3 covers 15 residues. Germline CDR1 SGHTA, CDR2 FQGNSA. V was pared by 1 base and J by 4 bases, with 2 bases of the junction left unmatched. CDR3 sequence reads: CASSLVTGGNQPQHF. The DNA of the CDR3 is TGTGCCAGCAGCTTAGTGACAGGGGGAAATCAGCCCCAGCATTTT.

This clone was found a few times. The chain is built from TRBV5-1 and TRBJ1-1, with 8 bases that match TRBD1. The ends lost 7 bases at V and 4 bases at J; junction bases unmatched: 9. CDR1 and CDR2 (germline): SGHRS, YFSETQ. CDR3 length: 14 residues. The CDR3 protein is CASGKTGTGTEAFF. The CDR3 bases are TGCGCCAGCGGAAAAACCGGGACAGGCACTGAAGCTTTCTTT.

This sequence joins TRBV4-1 and TRBJ2-7, with TRBD2 as a possible D gene (6 bases). CDR3 length: 17 amino acids. Trimming stripped 1 base from V and 0 bases from J, with 16 bases between. Germline CDR1 MGHRA, CDR2 YSYEKL. The CDR3 spells CASSQAGVGGNSYEQYF. As DNA, the CDR3 is TGCGCCAGCAGCCAAGCCGGGGTTGGGGGGAACTCCTACGAGCAGTACTTC.

The chain has TRBV5-6 and TRBJ1-1; 8 bases are a match to TRBD1. This CDR3 spans 17 amino acids. With V trimmed by 4 bases and J by 0 bases, 11 bases remained unmatched. Germline V lookup: CDR1 SGHDT, CDR2 YYEEEE. The CDR3: CASSPGQGGPLNTEAFF. The CDR3 nucleotides read TGTGCCAGCAGCCCCGGACAGGGCGGCCCCTTGAACACTGAAGCTTTCTTT.

Here the CDR3 reads CASSFGLAGEYEQYF. In nucleotides, the CDR3 is TGTGCCAGCAGCTTCGGACTAGCGGGGGAGTACGAGCAGTACTTC. This chain joins TRBV7-9 and TRBJ2-7; 13 bases align to TRBD2. The CDR3 runs 15 residues. Trimming at V came to 3 bases and at J to 4 bases, leaving 3 bases not matched to a gene. Germline V gene data show CDR1 as SEHNR and CDR2 as FQNEAQ (reference sequence).

The V call is TRBV13, the J call TRBJ1-5; D gene ambiguous. This CDR3 contains 16 residues. Between the trimmed V and J ends, which lost 3 bases and 0 bases, there was a span of 12 bases. The V gene's germline CDR1 is PRHDT and CDR2 FYEKMQ (reference sequence). The CDR3 region is CASSLSPGDSNQPQHF. The CDR3 DNA sequence: TGTGCCAGCAGCTTGAGTCCCGGGGATAGCAATCAGCCCCAGCATTTT.

The chain links TRBV30 to TRBJ2-3; TRBD1 matches at 9 bases. This CDR3 is built from 14 residues. Per the germline V gene, CDR1 is GTSNPN and CDR2 is SVGIG (reference sequence). The V segment lost 5 bases and the J segment 6 bases; nucleotides outside the gene matches: 9. The CDR3 protein is CAWVGTGRADTQYF. In DNA form, the CDR3 reads TGTGCCTGGGTGGGGACAGGGCGAGCTGATACGCAGTATTTT.

The chain has TRBV28 and TRBJ2-3; 7 bases line up with TRBD2. The V gene's germline CDR1 is MDHEN and CDR2 SYDVKM. Losses at the gene ends were 4 bases for V and 5 bases for J; bases not matched to a gene: 12. The CDR3 extends over 16 amino acids. CDR3 bases: TGTGCCAGCAGTTACTTAGGTAGCGGGCGAATAGATACGCAGTATTTT. Protein: CASSYLGSGRIDTQYF.

This sequence joins TRBV2 and TRBJ2-1, with 7 bases that match TRBD1. V was pared by 4 bases and J by 5 bases, with 5 bases of the junction left unmatched. The germline V gene has CDR1 SNHLY and CDR2 FYNNEI. The length of the CDR3 is 14 residues. This chain's CDR3 is CASSVRGPNNEQFF. Here the CDR3 DNA reads TGTGCCAGCAGTGTAAGGGGGCCTAACAATGAGCAGTTCTTC.

The J gene is TRBJ2-7, the V gene TRBV5-4, with 14 positions matching TRBD2. V lost 1 base to trimming and J lost 3 bases; unmatched junction nucleotides: 9. Germline values: CDR1 SGHNT, CDR2 YYREEE (reference sequence). The CDR3 sequence is 18 residues long. CDR3 coding DNA: TGTGCCAGCAGCTTGTACAATTTGGGACTAGCGGGAGTCTACGAGCAGTACTTC. This gives the protein CASSLYNLGLAGVYEQYF.

This sequence joins TRBV5-1 and TRBJ2-5; D is perhaps TRBD2 (6 bases). CDR3 size: 14 residues. Germline V gene sequence: CDR1 SGHRS, CDR2 YFSETQ. Trimming took off 1 base at V and 5 bases at J, with 12 bases between the two ends. CDR3 sequence (DNA): TGCGCCAGCAGCTTGAATCATCGGGGGGAGACCCAGTACTTC. This encodes CASSLNHRGETQYF.

This rearrangement joins TRBV10-1 to TRBJ1-6; D unresolved. The CDR3 is 13 residues long. Trimming removed 7 bases at V and 9 bases at J, with 13 bases between. Per germline, CDR1 WNHNN and CDR2 SYGVQD (reference sequence). The CDR3 is CASTPGRTSPLHF. CDR3 coding DNA: TGCGCCAGCACTCCCGGGAGGACTTCACCCCTCCACTTT.

In this sample, this clone turned up once. This sequence joins TRBV5-6 and TRBJ2-7; the match to TRBD2 covers 8 bases. Germline V gene data show CDR1 as SGHDT and CDR2 as YYEEEE. The junction had 5 bases not matched to a gene; V was cut back by 0 bases and J by 0 bases. This CDR3 spans 16 amino acids. The CDR3 is CASSLGRGGNSYEQYF. CDR3 coding DNA: TGTGCCAGCAGCTTGGGACGCGGGGGGAACTCCTACGAGCAGTACTTC.

The V and J genes are TRBV25-1 and TRBJ1-2, with D uncertain. Trimming shortened V by 3 bases and J by 7 bases, and 9 bases separated the two germline ends. The CDR3 is 12 amino acids. The germline gives CDR1 MGHDK, CDR2 SYGVNS. The DNA for the CDR3 is TGTGCCAGCAGTGATGAGCCTTTTGGCTACACCTTC. This gives the protein CASSDEPFGYTF.

This clone was seen once. The CDR3 DNA is TGCGCCAGCAGCCCCCGGGACAGGGGCTCCTACGAGCAGTACTTC. Amino acid sequence: CASSPRDRGSYEQYF. J is TRBJ2-7 and V is TRBV10-2; the match to TRBD1 covers 10 bases. Trimming removed 6 bases from V and 0 bases from J; junction bases left unmatched: 5. The germline V gene has CDR1 WSHSY and CDR2 SAAADI. CDR3 size: 15 residues.

This chain links TRBV7-2 with TRBJ1-5; D remains unclear. Germline V gene data show CDR1 as SGHTA and CDR2 as FQGNSA. The CDR3 length is 15 residues. V dropped 5 bases and J dropped 7 bases, with 18 bases sitting between them. The CDR3 DNA follows: TGTGCCAGCAGCCCTAGTGCGGTACGGGGACAGCCCCAGCATTTT. This translates into CASSPSAVRGQPQHF.

The genes are TRBV6-1 and TRBJ1-1, with a possible D match to TRBD1 (5 bases). The V gene's germline CDR1 is MNHNS and CDR2 SASEGT. There are 15 residues in the CDR3. V was trimmed by 8 bases and J by 0 bases, leaving 16 bases between them. In DNA, the CDR3 is TGTGCCAGCCACCTAGAGTACAGGATGAACACTGAAGCTTTCTTT. Amino acids: CASHLEYRMNTEAFF.

The CDR3 sequence: CASSGGTSGRRDEQFF. DNA for the CDR3: TGCGCCAGCAGCGGTGGGACTAGCGGGAGGAGGGATGAGCAGTTCTTC. V usage is TRBV5-1 and J usage is TRBJ2-1; 15 bases align to TRBD2. J gave up 8 bases and V 4 bases, and 7 bases lay outside the gene matches. The CDR3 loop spans 16 amino acids. Germline V gives CDR1 SGHRS, CDR2 YFSETQ.

The V call is TRBV18, the J call TRBJ2-7, with 7 bases lining up with TRBD1. Germline V CDR1 and CDR2: KGHSH, LQKENI. The CDR3 consists of 15 residues. V lost 2 bases and J lost 1; bases outside the gene matches: 5. CDR3 nucleotides: TGTGCCAGCTCACCAGGGACAGTTCGATCCTACGAGCAGTACTTC. It translates to CASSPGTVRSYEQYF. Variable domain in full (rest from reference TRBV18 and TRBJ2-7): NAGVMQNPRHLVRRRGQEARLRCSPMKGHSHVYWYRQLPEEGLKFMVYLQKENIIDESGMPKERFSAEFPKEGPSILRIQQVVRGDSAAYFCASSPGTVRSYEQYFGPGTRLTVT.

This chain connects TRBV6-6 to TRBJ2-7; TRBD2 aligns across 7 bases. Germline lookup yields CDR1 MNHNY and CDR2 SVGAGI (reference sequence). The CDR3 spans 16 residues. V lost 4 bases to trimming and J lost 5 bases; unmatched junction nucleotides: 14. The CDR3 DNA reads as TGTGCCAGCAGTTCCACCCTGGGGGGGGGAGTAGACGAGCAGTACTTC. Translating it yields CASSSTLGGGVDEQYF.

A single count supports this clone. The J gene is TRBJ1-3, the V gene TRBV10-3, with a tentative D call TRBD1 (6 bases). V was trimmed by 7 bases and J by 8 bases, leaving 18 bases between them. Per germline, CDR1 ENHRY and CDR2 SYGVKD. The CDR3 consists of 14 residues. This CDR3 is CAITENRAGDTIYF. In DNA form, the CDR3 reads TGTGCCATCACCGAAAACAGGGCGGGAGACACCATATATTTT.